The clone carrying this T cell receptor (beta chain) came up many times. The antigen remains unidentified. V gave up 3 bases and J gave up 3 bases; unmatched junction bases: 3. The germline V gene encodes CDR1 SGHTA and CDR2 FQGNSA. The CDR3 is 14 residues long. Clinical symptoms, serum thyroxine, TRAb, thyroid ultrasound and orbital computed tomography formed the basis of diagnosis. PBMCs were isolated by Ficoll-Paque density gradient centrifugation, using approximately 11 ml of fresh peripheral blood as the starting material. This record comes from a study of Graves' ophthalmopathy and Graves' hyperthyroidism. Study-level results: Among thyroid clonotypes expanded above 0.001 frequency, most also appeared in blood. A 13-signature model separated ophthalmopathy from stable hyperthyroidism, reaching roughly 85% sensitivity and around 79% specificity cross-validated.

RNA transcripts were the source from which TCR beta CDR3 regions were amplified. The first round was an RT-PCR with HTBI primers, and the second round was a multiplex PCR. TCRdb independently ran MiXCR on the multiplex PCR reads; one entry per CDR3 protein. The sample contains more than 550,000 distinct CDR3 sequences, approximately 39% of which appear only once. The source is an adult man with Graves' ophthalmopathy. Material: peripheral blood. J is TRBJ2-5 and V is TRBV7-2; the match to TRBD1 covers 8 bases. The CDR3 is CASSFRQGKETQYF. CDR3 sequence (DNA): TGTGCCAGCAGCTTCCGACAGGGGAAAGAGACCCAGTACTTC.